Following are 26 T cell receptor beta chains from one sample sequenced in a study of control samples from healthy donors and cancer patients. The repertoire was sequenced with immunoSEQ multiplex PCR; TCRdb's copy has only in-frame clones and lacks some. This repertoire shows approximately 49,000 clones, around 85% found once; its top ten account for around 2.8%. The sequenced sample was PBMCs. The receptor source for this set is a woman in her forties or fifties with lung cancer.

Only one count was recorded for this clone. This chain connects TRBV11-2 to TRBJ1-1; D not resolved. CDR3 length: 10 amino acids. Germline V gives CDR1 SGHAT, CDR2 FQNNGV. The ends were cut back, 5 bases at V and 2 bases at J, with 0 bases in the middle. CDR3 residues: CASSNTEAFF. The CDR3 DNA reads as TGTGCCAGCAGCAACACTGAAGCTTTCTTT.

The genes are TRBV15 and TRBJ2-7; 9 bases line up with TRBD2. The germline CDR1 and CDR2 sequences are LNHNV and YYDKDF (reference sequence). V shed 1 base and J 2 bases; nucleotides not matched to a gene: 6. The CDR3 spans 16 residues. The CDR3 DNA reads TGTGCCACCAGCAGAGTGACGCCTAGCGGGACCTACGAGCAGTACTTC. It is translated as CATSRVTPSGTYEQYF. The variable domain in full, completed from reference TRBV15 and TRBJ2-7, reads DAMVIQNPRYQVTQFGKPVTLSCSQTLNHNVMYWYQQKSSQAPKLLFHYYDKDFNNEADTPDNFQSRRPNTSFCFLDIRSPGLGDTAMYLCATSRVTPSGTYEQYFGPGTRLTVT.

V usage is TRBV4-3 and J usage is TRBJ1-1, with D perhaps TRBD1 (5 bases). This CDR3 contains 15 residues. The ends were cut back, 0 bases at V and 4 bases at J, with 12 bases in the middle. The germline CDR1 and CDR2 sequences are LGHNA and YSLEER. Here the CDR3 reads CASSQDSRVGTEAFF. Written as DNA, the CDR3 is TGCGCCAGCAGCCAAGATAGCAGGGTTGGCACTGAAGCTTTCTTT.

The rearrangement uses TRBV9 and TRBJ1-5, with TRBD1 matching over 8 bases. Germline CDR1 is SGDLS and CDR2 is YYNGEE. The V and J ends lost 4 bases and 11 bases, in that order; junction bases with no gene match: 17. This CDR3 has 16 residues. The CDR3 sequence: CASSPPGTGDLRAQHF. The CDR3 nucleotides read TGTGCCAGCAGCCCTCCCGGGACAGGCGATCTAAGGGCCCAGCATTTT.

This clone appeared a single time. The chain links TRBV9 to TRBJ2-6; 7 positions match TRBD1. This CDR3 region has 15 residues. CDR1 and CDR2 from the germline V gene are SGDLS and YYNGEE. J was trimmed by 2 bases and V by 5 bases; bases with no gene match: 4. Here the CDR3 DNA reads TGTGCCAGCAGAGATACAGGGGCTGGGGCCAACGTCCTGACTTTC. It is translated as CASRDTGAGANVLTF.

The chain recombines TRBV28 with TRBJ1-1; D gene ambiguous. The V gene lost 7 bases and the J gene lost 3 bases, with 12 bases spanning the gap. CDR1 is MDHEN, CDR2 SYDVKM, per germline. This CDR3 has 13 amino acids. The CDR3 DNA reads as TGTGCCAGCAACACCGGGCCCTACACTGAAGCTTTCTTT. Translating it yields CASNTGPYTEAFF.

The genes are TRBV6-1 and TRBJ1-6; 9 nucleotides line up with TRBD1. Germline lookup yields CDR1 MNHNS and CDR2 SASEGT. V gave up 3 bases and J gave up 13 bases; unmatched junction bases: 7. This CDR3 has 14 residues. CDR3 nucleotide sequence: TGTGCCAGCAGTGACCGTTGGACAGGGGATCCCCTCCACTTT. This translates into CASSDRWTGDPLHF.

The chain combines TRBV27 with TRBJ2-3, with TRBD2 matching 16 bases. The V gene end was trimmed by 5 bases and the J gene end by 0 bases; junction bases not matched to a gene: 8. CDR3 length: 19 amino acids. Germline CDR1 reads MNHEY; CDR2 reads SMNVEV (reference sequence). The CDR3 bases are TGTGCCAGCAGTCACAAGGCGGGACTAGCGGGGGGGAGCACAGATACGCAGTATTTT. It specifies CASSHKAGLAGGSTDTQYF.

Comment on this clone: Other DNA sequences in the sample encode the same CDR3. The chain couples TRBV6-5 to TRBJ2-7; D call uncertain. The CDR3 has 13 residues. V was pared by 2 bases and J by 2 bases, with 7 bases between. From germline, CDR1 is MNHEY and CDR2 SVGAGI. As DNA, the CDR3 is TGTGCCAGCAGTTACGGACGGGCCTACGAGCAGTACTTC. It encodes CASSYGRAYEQYF.

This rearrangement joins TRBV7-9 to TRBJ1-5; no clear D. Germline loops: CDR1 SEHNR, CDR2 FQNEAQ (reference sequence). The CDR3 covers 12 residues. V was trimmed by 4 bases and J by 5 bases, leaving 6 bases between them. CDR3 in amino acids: CASSSPYQPQHF. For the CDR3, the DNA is TGTGCCAGCAGCTCCCCCTATCAGCCCCAGCATTTT.

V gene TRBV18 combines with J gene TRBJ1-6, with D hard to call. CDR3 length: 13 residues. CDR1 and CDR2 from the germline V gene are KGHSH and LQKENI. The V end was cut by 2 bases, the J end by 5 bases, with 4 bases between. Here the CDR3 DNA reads TGTGCCAGCTCACCAGTAGATAATTCACCCCTCCACTTT. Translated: CASSPVDNSPLHF.

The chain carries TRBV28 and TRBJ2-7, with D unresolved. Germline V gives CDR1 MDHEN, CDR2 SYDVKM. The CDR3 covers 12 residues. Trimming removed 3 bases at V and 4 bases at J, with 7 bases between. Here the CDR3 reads CASSLTTYEQYF. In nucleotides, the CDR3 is TGTGCCAGCAGTTTGACGACTTACGAGCAGTACTTC.

CDR3 sequence reads: CASSLIESPETNEKLFF. In nucleotides, the CDR3 is TGTGCCAGCAGCTTAATAGAGTCCCCCGAAACTAATGAAAAACTGTTTTTT. The chain employs TRBV7-2 and TRBJ1-4; D remains unclear. V gave up 2 bases and J gave up 1 base, with 14 bases separating them. The germline gives CDR1 SGHTA, CDR2 FQGNSA. This CDR3 comprises 17 residues.

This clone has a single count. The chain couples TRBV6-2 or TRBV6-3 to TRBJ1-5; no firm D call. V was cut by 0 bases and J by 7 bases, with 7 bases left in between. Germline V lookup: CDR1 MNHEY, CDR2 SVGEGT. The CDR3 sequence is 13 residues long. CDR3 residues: CASSYSKEQPQHF. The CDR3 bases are TGTGCCAGCAGTTACTCGAAAGAACAGCCCCAGCATTTT.

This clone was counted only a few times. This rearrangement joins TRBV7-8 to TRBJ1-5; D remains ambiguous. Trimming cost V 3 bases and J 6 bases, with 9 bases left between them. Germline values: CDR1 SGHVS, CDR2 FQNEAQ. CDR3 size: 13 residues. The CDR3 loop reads CASSFTSRQPQHF. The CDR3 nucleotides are TGTGCCAGCAGCTTTACAAGTCGTCAGCCCCAGCATTTT.

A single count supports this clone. CDR3 DNA: TGTGCCAGCAGCCCTCTTGGCGGAAACTCCTACAATGAGCAGTTCTTC. Encoded protein: CASSPLGGNSYNEQFF. The chain recombines TRBV6-2 or TRBV6-3 with TRBJ2-1, with D unresolved. The germline gives CDR1 MNHEY, CDR2 SVGEGT. Trimming took 6 bases from V and 0 from J, leaving 15 bases between them. CDR3 length: 16 amino acids.

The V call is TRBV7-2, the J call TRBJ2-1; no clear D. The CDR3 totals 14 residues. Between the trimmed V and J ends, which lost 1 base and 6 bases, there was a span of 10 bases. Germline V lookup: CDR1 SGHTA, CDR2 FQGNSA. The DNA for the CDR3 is TGTGCCAGCAGCTTAGACGCCGCCACCAATGAGCAGTTCTTC. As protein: CASSLDAATNEQFF.

The CDR3 is CASSAFSSGNTIYF. DNA of the CDR3: TGTGCCAGCAGCGCTTTTAGCTCTGGAAACACCATATATTTT. This chain uses TRBV9 with TRBJ1-3; D is unresolved. V was shortened by 3 bases and J by 0 bases, with 7 bases between the two germline ends. CDR1 and CDR2 (germline): SGDLS, YYNGEE. The CDR3 has 14 residues.

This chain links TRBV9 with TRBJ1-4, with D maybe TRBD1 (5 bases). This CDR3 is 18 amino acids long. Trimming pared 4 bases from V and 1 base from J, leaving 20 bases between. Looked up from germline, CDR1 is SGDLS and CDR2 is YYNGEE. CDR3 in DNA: TGTGCCAGCAGCCCCCCTTCTTTCACCGGGGGAACTAATGAAAAACTGTTTTTT. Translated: CASSPPSFTGGTNEKLFF.

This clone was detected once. CDR3 in amino acids: CASRLLDGLNYGYTF. The CDR3 bases are TGTGCCAGCAGACTTCTAGACGGACTCAACTATGGCTACACCTTC. The J gene is TRBJ1-2, the V gene TRBV3-1 (or the pseudogene TRBV3-2); D gene uncertain. Germline V gives CDR1 LGHDT, CDR2 YNNKEL (reference sequence). V lost 6 bases and J 2 bases, leaving 16 bases between the germline ends. CDR3 length: 15 residues.

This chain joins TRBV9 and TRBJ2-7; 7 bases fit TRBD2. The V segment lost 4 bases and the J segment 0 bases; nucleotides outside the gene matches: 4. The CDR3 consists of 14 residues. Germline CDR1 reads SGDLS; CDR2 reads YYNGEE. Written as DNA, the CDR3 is TGTGCCAGCAGCCCACTAGCGAACTCCTACGAGCAGTACTTC. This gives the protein CASSPLANSYEQYF.

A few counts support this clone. CDR3 bases: TGCGCCAGCAGCTTCGGGGGAGCATCTGGAAACACCATATATTTT. Amino acid sequence: CASSFGGASGNTIYF. The V gene is TRBV5-1, the J gene TRBJ1-3; weak D call: TRBD1 (5 bases). Germline values: CDR1 SGHRS, CDR2 YFSETQ. V lost 2 bases to trimming and J lost 1 base, with 10 bases between them. The CDR3 has 15 residues.

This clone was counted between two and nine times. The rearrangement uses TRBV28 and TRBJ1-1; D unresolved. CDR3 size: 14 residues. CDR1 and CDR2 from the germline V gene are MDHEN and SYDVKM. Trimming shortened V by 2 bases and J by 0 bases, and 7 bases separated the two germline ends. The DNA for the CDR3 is TGTGCCAGCAGTTTAGTGTCGATGAACACTGAAGCTTTCTTT. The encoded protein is CASSLVSMNTEAFF.

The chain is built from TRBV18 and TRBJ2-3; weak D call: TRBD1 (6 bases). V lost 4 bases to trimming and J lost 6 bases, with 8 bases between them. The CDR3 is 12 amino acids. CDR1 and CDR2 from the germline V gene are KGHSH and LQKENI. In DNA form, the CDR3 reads TGTGCCAGCTCACAAGACAGGGATACGCAGTATTTT. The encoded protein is CASSQDRDTQYF.

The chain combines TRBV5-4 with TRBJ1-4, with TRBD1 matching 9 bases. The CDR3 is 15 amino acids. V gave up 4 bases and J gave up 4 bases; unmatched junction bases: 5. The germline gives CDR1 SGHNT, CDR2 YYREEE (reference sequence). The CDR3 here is CASSDDRGINEKLFF. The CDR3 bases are TGTGCCAGCAGCGACGACAGGGGGATTAATGAAAAACTGTTTTTT. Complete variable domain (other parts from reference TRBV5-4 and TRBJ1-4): ETGVTQSPTHLIKTRGQQVTLRCSSQSGHNTVSWYQQALGQGPQFIFQYYREEENGRGNFPPRFSGLQFPNYSSELNVNALELDDSALYLCASSDDRGINEKLFFGSGTQLSVL.

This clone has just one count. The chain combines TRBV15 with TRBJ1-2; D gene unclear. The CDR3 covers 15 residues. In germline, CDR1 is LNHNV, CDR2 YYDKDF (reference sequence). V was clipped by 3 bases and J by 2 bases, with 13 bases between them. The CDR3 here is CATSRDYTENYGYTF. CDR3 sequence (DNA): TGTGCCACCAGCAGGGACTACACAGAAAACTATGGCTACACCTTC.